Each of the 20 T cell receptor beta chains below was sequenced from the same sample in a study of T cell responses to AZD1222 COVID-19 vaccine. Using immunoSEQ multiplex PCR, the repertoire was profiled, and TCRdb retains in-frame clones only, with some absent. Here the sample spans about 120,000 clones, 75% to 90% being singletons. Sequenced material: peripheral blood, taken on day 0 of AZD1222 vaccination. These TCRs come from an adult in good health.

This chain uses TRBV9 with TRBJ1-1; D may be TRBD1 (5 bases). This CDR3 has 16 amino acids. With 4 bases removed from V and 3 bases from J, the gap between germline ends came to 19 bases. The germline gives CDR1 SGDLS, CDR2 YYNGEE. The CDR3 is CASSPFGGIGDTEAFF. CDR3 DNA: TGTGCCAGCAGCCCGTTCGGGGGGATCGGGGACACTGAAGCTTTCTTT.

The chain is built from TRBV12-3 or TRBV12-4 and TRBJ2-7; a weak D match, TRBD2 (6 bases). The CDR3 spans 13 residues. V was shortened by 6 bases and J by 2 bases, with 11 bases between the two germline ends. CDR3 DNA sequence: TGTGCCAGCAGCATCGGGAGCCCCTACGAGCAGTACTTC. Residues: CASSIGSPYEQYF.

The chain combines TRBV10-3 with TRBJ1-2; D ambiguous. The CDR3 totals 12 residues. Between the trimmed V and J ends, which lost 1 base and 7 bases, there was a span of 7 bases. Germline values: CDR1 ENHRY, CDR2 SYGVKD. In nucleotides, the CDR3 is TGTGCCATCAGTGAGTTCGAAGGTGGCTACACCTTC. This translates into CAISEFEGGYTF.

The chain has TRBV10-2 and TRBJ2-2, with D perhaps assigned TRBD1 or TRBD2 (6 bases each). This CDR3 has 14 residues. V gave up 6 bases and J gave up 4 bases, with 12 bases separating them. Germline CDR1 and CDR2: WSHSY and SAAADI. The CDR3 protein is CASRRDTFTGELFF. The CDR3 DNA reads TGCGCCAGCAGGCGGGACACTTTCACCGGGGAGCTGTTTTTT.

The chain recombines TRBV4-1 with TRBJ2-1; tentative D call: TRBD2 (5 bases). The V and J ends lost 3 bases and 8 bases respectively, with 20 bases between them. This CDR3 region has 16 residues. The germline CDR1 and CDR2 sequences are MGHRA and YSYEKL. CDR3 in amino acids: CASSHTSRRRLDEQFF. The CDR3 nucleotides read TGCGCCAGCAGCCATACTAGTCGTCGTCGTCTCGATGAGCAGTTCTTC.

The chain employs TRBV10-3 and TRBJ2-3; a weak D match, TRBD2 (5 bases). CDR3 length equals 16 residues. Per germline, CDR1 ENHRY and CDR2 SYGVKD. Between the trimmed V and J ends, which lost 0 bases and 0 bases, there was a span of 10 bases. The CDR3 DNA reads as TGTGCCATCAGTGAGTCCCTAGCAGTTAGCACAGATACGCAGTATTTT. Protein: CAISESLAVSTDTQYF.

The J gene is TRBJ2-2, the V gene TRBV3-1 (or the pseudogene TRBV3-2); D could derive from TRBD1 or TRBD2 (6 bases each). The CDR3 has 18 amino acids. Germline lookup yields CDR1 LGHDT and CDR2 YNNKEL (reference sequence). V was clipped by 1 base and J by 6 bases, with 21 bases between them. The CDR3 reads CASSQGKRGAGRPGELFF. The CDR3 DNA sequence: TGTGCCAGCAGCCAAGGGAAGAGGGGGGCAGGGCGGCCCGGGGAGCTGTTTTTT.

The chain combines TRBV7-6 with TRBJ2-3; TRBD1 agrees at 8 bases. The CDR3 sequence is 15 residues long. V shed 8 bases and J 3 bases; nucleotides not matched to a gene: 10. Germline values: CDR1 SGHVS, CDR2 FNYEAQ. CDR3: CASSQPRGLTDTQYF. In DNA, the CDR3 is TGTGCCAGCTCCCAGCCCAGGGGGCTGACAGATACGCAGTATTTT.

This chain uses TRBV27 with TRBJ2-1, with 11 bases fitting TRBD2. Germline lookup yields CDR1 MNHEY and CDR2 SMNVEV (reference sequence). CDR3 length: 17 amino acids. The trim removed 2 bases at V and 6 bases at J, leaving 9 bases unmatched. CDR3 protein: CASSLQTGLAGGNEQFF. In DNA, the CDR3 is TGTGCCAGCAGTTTACAGACAGGGCTAGCGGGAGGCAATGAGCAGTTCTTC.

V gene TRBV5-4 combines with J gene TRBJ2-7; maybe TRBD1 (6 bases). Trimming pared 4 bases from V and 4 bases from J, leaving 15 bases between. The CDR3 consists of 14 residues. The V gene's germline CDR1 is SGHNT and CDR2 YYREEE (reference sequence). This CDR3 reads CASSPTGDTYEQYF. DNA of the CDR3: TGTGCCAGCAGCCCGACAGGAGATACTTACGAGCAGTACTTC.

About this clone itself: A junction boundary mismatches the germline segment, possibly from a read error. This sequence joins TRBV5-1 and TRBJ2-1; the match to TRBD2 covers 8 bases. This CDR3 is built from 15 residues. Germline V gene data show CDR1 as SGHRS and CDR2 as YFSETQ. The CDR3 bases are TGCGCCAGCAGCTTGGCCGGGGGGGCGTACAGTGAGCAGTTCTTC. Translating it yields CASSLAGGAYSEQFF.

The chain is built from TRBV28 and TRBJ2-7; 14 bases match TRBD2. Germline lookup yields CDR1 MDHEN and CDR2 SYDVKM. The CDR3 length is 18 residues. After removal of 6 bases from V and 2 bases from J, the junction contained 12 bases not matched to a gene. The CDR3 bases are TGTGCCAGCAGACCCGGAGGACTAGCGGGAGGCGTGGCCTACGAGCAGTACTTC. It specifies CASRPGGLAGGVAYEQYF.

This clone was counted a single time. Its ends do not fully match the called genes, so a read error is possible. The V gene is TRBV5-4, the J gene TRBJ1-2; TRBD1 matches at 7 bases. The CDR3 runs 13 residues. The germline V gene encodes CDR1 SGHNT and CDR2 YYREEE (reference sequence). The CDR3 reads CASSLGTGSQGLF. DNA of the CDR3: TGTGCCAGCAGCTTGGGGACAGGCTCTCAGGGGCTCTTC.

CDR3 DNA: TGTGCCAGCAGCCAAGATAGTGGGCCACCCCCCGGGGAGCTGTTTTTT. This encodes CASSQDSGPPPGELFF. The chain combines TRBV3-1 (or the pseudogene TRBV3-2) with TRBJ2-2; no clear D gene. Germline V gene sequence: CDR1 LGHDT, CDR2 YNNKEL (reference sequence). Deletions cut 0 bases from V and 6 bases from J, with 14 bases between. The CDR3 is made up of 16 amino acids.

V is TRBV2 and J is TRBJ2-7; D might be TRBD2 (5 bases). The CDR3 length is 12 residues. Germline V CDR1 and CDR2: SNHLY, FYNNEI. Trimming removed 6 bases at V and 3 bases at J, with 9 bases between. Here the CDR3 reads CASRGVVYEQYF. CDR3 nucleotide sequence: TGTGCCAGCAGGGGAGTTGTCTACGAGCAGTACTTC.

V is TRBV6-5 and J is TRBJ1-6, with D perhaps matching TRBD1 (6 bases). This CDR3 has 13 residues. Germline-derived CDR1 and CDR2 are MNHEY and SVGAGI. Trimming cost V 6 bases and J 9 bases, with 12 bases left between them. The CDR3 spells CASSNLRGSPLHF. CDR3 nucleotides: TGTGCCAGCAGCAACCTCAGGGGTTCACCCCTCCACTTT.

In this sample, this clone turned up a few times. The genes are TRBV4-1 and TRBJ2-7; no definite D call. The length of the CDR3 is 13 residues. Trimming removed 0 bases from V and 2 bases from J, with 5 bases in between. Germline V lookup: CDR1 MGHRA, CDR2 YSYEKL. The CDR3 loop reads CASSQEETYEQYF. The DNA for the CDR3 is TGCGCCAGCAGCCAAGAAGAGACCTACGAGCAGTACTTC.

The chain links TRBV27 to TRBJ2-1; TRBD2 aligns across 7 bases. V shed 8 bases and J 10 bases; nucleotides not matched to a gene: 17. CDR3 length: 15 residues. Germline CDR1 reads MNHEY; CDR2 reads SMNVEV (reference sequence). This chain's CDR3 is CASRESSGSWMEQFF. The CDR3 bases are TGTGCCAGCCGGGAAAGTAGCGGGTCCTGGATGGAGCAGTTCTTC.

The rearrangement uses TRBV11-2 and TRBJ2-7, with no clear D. CDR3 length: 12 amino acids. Germline assignment: CDR1 SGHAT and CDR2 FQNNGV. V lost 6 bases, J lost 0 bases, and 6 bases lay in between. CDR3 loop: CASRALSYEQYF. The CDR3 nucleotides are TGTGCCAGCAGGGCCCTCTCCTACGAGCAGTACTTC.

The V gene is TRBV28, the J gene TRBJ1-5; 7 bases are a match to TRBD1. Per the germline V gene, CDR1 is MDHEN and CDR2 is SYDVKM. This CDR3 has 14 amino acids. V dropped 6 bases and J dropped 3; count of bases not matched to a gene: 5. The CDR3 nucleotides read TGTGCCAGCAGCCGGACAGGTCTCAATCAGCCCCAGCATTTT. It is translated as CASSRTGLNQPQHF.